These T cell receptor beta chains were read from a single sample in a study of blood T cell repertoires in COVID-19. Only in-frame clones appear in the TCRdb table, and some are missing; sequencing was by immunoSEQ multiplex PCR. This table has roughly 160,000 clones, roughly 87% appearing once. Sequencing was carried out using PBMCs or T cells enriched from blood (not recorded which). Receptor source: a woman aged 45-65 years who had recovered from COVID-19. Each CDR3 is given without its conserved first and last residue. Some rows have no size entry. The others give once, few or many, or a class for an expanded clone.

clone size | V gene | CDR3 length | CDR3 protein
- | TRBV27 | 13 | ASRGQSVAKNIQY
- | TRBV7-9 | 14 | ASSKGTGAMNTEAF
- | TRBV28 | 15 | ASNPQGREATNEKLF
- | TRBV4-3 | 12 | ASSRSAAGEKLF
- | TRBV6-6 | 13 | ASSYGEGQGNEQF
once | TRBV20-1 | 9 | SANQGVYQY
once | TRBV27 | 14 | ASTFAPGPVGNEQF
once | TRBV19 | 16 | ASRNSAPGNGVWGELF
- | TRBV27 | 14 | ASSLTNLGLTNEQF
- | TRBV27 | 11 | ASSRTGNTEAF
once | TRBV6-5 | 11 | ASSGTGFNEQF
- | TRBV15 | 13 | ATSRWAGPQETQY
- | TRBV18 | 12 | ASSLDPGNYGYT
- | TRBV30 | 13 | AWSVGRLARDEQY
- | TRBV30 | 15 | AWSVQASGRMGNTQY
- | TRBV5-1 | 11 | ASSYQGTTEAF
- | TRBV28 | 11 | ASRIGQPYGYT
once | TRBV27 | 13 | ASSSSTAGGTEAF
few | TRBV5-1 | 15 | ASSLDPGLSSYNEQF
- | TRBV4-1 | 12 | ASSQGTGDTEAF
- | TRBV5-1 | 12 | ASRPRTGGDTQY
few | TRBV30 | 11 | AWARSSGNTIY
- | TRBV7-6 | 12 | ASSSPFRGNEQF
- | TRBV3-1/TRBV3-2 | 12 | ASSQSGRYYGYT
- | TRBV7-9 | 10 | ASYGQNYEQY
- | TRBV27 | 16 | ASSRTGGLYKSYNEQF
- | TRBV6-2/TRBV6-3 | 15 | ASSYSLGSGQSYEQY
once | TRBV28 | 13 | ASSLGGGGTDTQY
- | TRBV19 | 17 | ASSIGGSALNSGANVLT
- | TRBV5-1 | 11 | ASSWDRTYEQY
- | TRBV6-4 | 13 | ASSDRQGGNYGYT
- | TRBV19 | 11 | ASSTTGAPGYT
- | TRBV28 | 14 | ASSLSGVYSNQPQH
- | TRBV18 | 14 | ASSPPGLARGVAQY
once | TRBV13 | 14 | ASSTGQGNNYYEQY
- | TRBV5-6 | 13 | ASSPRPTGYTEAF
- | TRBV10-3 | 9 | AIGPYNEQF
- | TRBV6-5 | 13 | ASRLQGASQRGYT
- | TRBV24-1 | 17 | ATSDRRAYEYANTGELF
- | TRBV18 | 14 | ASSPLAGAGTDTQY
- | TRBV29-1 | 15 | SVVRWMVAGEADTQY
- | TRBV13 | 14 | ASSLFRGRAGGIQY
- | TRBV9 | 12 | ASSEGTRNYEQY
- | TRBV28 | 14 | ASSPGDRGRWEKLF
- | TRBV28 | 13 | ASRLATGATHEQF
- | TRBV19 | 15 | ASSIPYRGLNNEKLF
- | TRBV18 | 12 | ASSQEVTAGELF
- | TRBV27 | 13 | ASSLSGSGANVLT
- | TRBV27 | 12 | ASSWSGRANEQF
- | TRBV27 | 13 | ASSFIGTGNSPLH
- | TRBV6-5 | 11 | ATLTAGSDTQY
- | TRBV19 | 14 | ASSIWTGHSNQPQH
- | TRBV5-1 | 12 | ASERGSSYNEQF
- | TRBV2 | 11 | ASSEVGTDGYT
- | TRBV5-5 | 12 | ASSLEGAREKLF
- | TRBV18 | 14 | ASSPSGTSVADTQY
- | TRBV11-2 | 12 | ASSPTPATVEQY
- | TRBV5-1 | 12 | ASMSGAATDTQY
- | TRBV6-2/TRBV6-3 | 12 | ASSDGMSSTEAF
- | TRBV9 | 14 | ASSVGASGTTGELF